This section outlines one TCR beta chain sequence together with its context. Distinct nucleotide sequences in the sample also encode this CDR3. TCRdb keeps only in-frame clones here, not all; method: immunoSEQ multiplex PCR. The data show about 170,000 clones, with roughly 80% seen just once and approximately 12% held by the top ten. The data are from a study of blood T cell repertoires in COVID-19. Recovery meant two consecutive negative NP/OP PCR tests, professional clearance, or resolved symptoms. Sequencing used PBMCs or T cells enriched from blood (not recorded which). This receptor was obtained from a man aged 45-65 years who had recovered from COVID-19.

The CDR3 DNA is TGTGCCAGCAGCTCACAGGGTAATAGCAATCAGCCCCAGCATTTT. Residues: CASSSQGNSNQPQHF. The genes are TRBV5-6 and TRBJ1-5, with a tentative D call TRBD1 (6 bases). Per germline, CDR1 SGHDT and CDR2 YYEEEE. The V and J ends lost 3 bases and 0 bases respectively, with 10 bases between them. The CDR3 spans 15 residues.